The text below deals with one T cell receptor (beta chain). Generated by immunoSEQ multiplex PCR, the TCRdb table keeps only in-frame clones and is missing some. Of fewer than 300,000 clones detected, more than 75% appear once; the ten largest clones hold 2% to 2.5%. This record comes from a study of blood T cell repertoires in COVID-19. As for the study in general: Sources were T cells, B-cell-depleted T cells, or PBMCs; the material itself was cDNA or gDNA.

The V segment lost 3 bases and the J segment 8 bases; nucleotides outside the gene matches: 5. This CDR3 has 16 amino acids. Per germline, CDR1 SGDLS and CDR2 YYNGEE. The sequencing sample was made of PBMCs or T cells enriched from blood (not recorded which). The chain employs TRBV9 and TRBJ2-1, with 16 bases aligning to TRBD2. The sequence was collected from a woman in her forties with acute COVID-19. As DNA, the CDR3 is TGTGCCAGCAGCGCGGGACTAGCGGGGGGGCAGGATGAGCAGTTCTTC. It translates to CASSAGLAGGQDEQFF. Based on the CDR3 plus reference TRBV9 and TRBJ2-1, the full variable domain is DSGVTQTPKHLITATGQRVTLRCSPRSGDLSVYWYQQSLDQGLQFLIQYYNGEERAKGNILERFSAQQFPDLHSELNLSSLELGDSALYFCASSAGLAGGQDEQFFGPGTRLTVL.